Listed here are 22 T cell receptor beta chains from one sample, sequenced in a study of control samples from healthy donors and cancer patients (TCRdb year 2020). The method was the immunoSEQ multiplex PCR assay. TCRdb limited this immuneACCESS table to in-frame rearrangements with V and J called. A share of clones is missing; checked studies link under half to unresolved V genes, and the rest is unexplained. This sample holds 30,000 to 40,000 clones; 85% to 95% were observed only once. More than 1.5% of the sample is taken by the ten largest. Input material: PBMCs. The receptors were sampled from a man aged 35-49 years with colorectal cancer.

The gene calls are TRBV9 and TRBJ1-1; D is undetermined. The CDR3 contains 15 residues. Germline loops: CDR1 SGDLS, CDR2 YYNGEE. V was cut by 4 bases and J by 1 base, with 14 bases left in between. CDR3 bases: TGTGCCAGCAGCAGTAGCGTCGACGGGAACACTGAAGCTTTCTTT. Amino acids: CASSSSVDGNTEAFF. Full variable domain (remainder filled in from reference TRBV9 and TRBJ1-1): DSGVTQTPKHLITATGQRVTLRCSPRSGDLSVYWYQQSLDQGLQFLIQYYNGEERAKGNILERFSAQQFPDLHSELNLSSLELGDSALYFCASSSSVDGNTEAFFGQGTRLTVV.

The chain employs TRBV27 and TRBJ1-1; 7 nucleotides line up with TRBD1. The V and J ends lost 7 bases and 2 bases, in that order; junction bases with no gene match: 10. CDR3 size: 15 residues. The germline gives CDR1 MNHEY, CDR2 SMNVEV (reference sequence). CDR3 nucleotides: TGTGCCAGCACTCTAGGGGGGACAGTAAACACTGAAGCTTTCTTT. It codes for CASTLGGTVNTEAFF.

The V and J genes are TRBV19 and TRBJ1-5; D uncertain. The CDR3 covers 13 residues. V gave up 2 bases and J gave up 4 bases, with 6 bases separating them. The germline gives CDR1 LNHDA, CDR2 SQIVND (reference sequence). For the CDR3, the DNA is TGTGCCAGTAGTATACAGGTAAATCAGCCCCAGCATTTT. Residues: CASSIQVNQPQHF. The full variable domain, in which reference TRBV19 and TRBJ1-5 provide the parts outside the CDR3, is DGGITQSPKYLFRKEGQNVTLSCEQNLNHDAMYWYRQDPGQGLRLIYYSQIVNDFQKGDIAEGYSVSREKKESFPLTVTSAQKNPTAFYLCASSIQVNQPQHFGDGTRLSIL.

The J gene is TRBJ2-2, the V gene TRBV24-1, with TRBD1 as a possible D gene (6 bases). Trimming stripped 9 bases from V and 6 bases from J, with 13 bases between. Germline V CDR1 and CDR2: KGHDR, SFDVKD. CDR3 length equals 13 residues. In DNA, the CDR3 is TGTGCCACCGAAGACAGGAGGTCCGGGGAGCTGTTTTTT. It codes for CATEDRRSGELFF.

The chain links TRBV7-2 to TRBJ1-5; no firm D call. This CDR3 has 13 residues. Trimming left V 2 bases short and J 4 bases short, with 6 bases between. The germline CDR1 and CDR2 sequences are SGHTA and FQGNSA. DNA of the CDR3: TGTGCCAGCAGCTTATTGTTGAATCAGCCCCAGCATTTT. This encodes CASSLLLNQPQHF.

This chain uses TRBV2 with TRBJ1-2; unclear D gene. Trimming left V 2 bases short and J 0 bases short, with 4 bases between. CDR1 and CDR2 (germline): SNHLY, FYNNEI. The CDR3 consists of 13 residues. DNA of the CDR3: TGTGCCAGCAGTGAACTTTCTAACTATGGCTACACCTTC. The encoded protein is CASSELSNYGYTF. The full variable domain, with the rest looked up from reference TRBV2 and TRBJ1-2, is EPEVTQTPSHQVTQMGQEVILRCVPISNHLYFYWYRQILGQKVEFLVSFYNNEISEKSEIFDDQFSVERPDGSNFTLKIRSTKLEDSAMYFCASSELSNYGYTFGSGTRLTVV.

This sequence joins TRBV5-1 and TRBJ1-4; TRBD1 might be the D (5 bases). Trimming pared 0 bases from V and 5 bases from J, leaving 8 bases between. The germline V gene encodes CDR1 SGHRS and CDR2 YFSETQ. The CDR3 covers 14 residues. The CDR3 DNA reads TGCGCCAGCAGCTTGGCGGGGCGAAATGAAAAACTGTTTTTT. Translation gives CASSLAGRNEKLFF.

The chain recombines TRBV18 with TRBJ1-6; TRBD1 aligns across 7 bases. This CDR3 contains 14 residues. Trimming took 6 bases from V and 7 from J; bases not matched to a gene: 6. Germline assignment: CDR1 KGHSH and CDR2 LQKENI. CDR3 amino acids: CASSRDRENSPLHF. The CDR3 DNA follows: TGTGCCAGCTCGCGGGACAGAGAGAATTCACCCCTCCACTTT.

This clone was detected a few times. The sample holds other DNA sequences that translate to the same CDR3. The chain links TRBV2 to TRBJ1-3; D gene uncertain. The CDR3 is 14 amino acids. CDR1 and CDR2 from the germline V gene are SNHLY and FYNNEI. Deletions cut 8 bases from V and 0 bases from J, with 11 bases between. DNA for the CDR3: TGTGCCAGCGGTACAGTGAGCTCTGGAAACACCATATATTTT. Translated: CASGTVSSGNTIYF.

CDR3 DNA: TGTGCCAGCAGCGTACAGGGCACAGATACGCAGTATTTT. This sequence encodes CASSVQGTDTQYF. The rearrangement uses TRBV6-5 and TRBJ2-3; tentatively, D is TRBD1 (5 bases). V was trimmed by 6 bases and J by 1 base, leaving 8 bases between them. The germline CDR1 and CDR2 sequences are MNHEY and SVGAGI. The CDR3 length is 13 residues.

The CDR3 nucleotides read TGTGCCAGCAGGAAGACACCGACGAACACTGAAGCTTTCTTT. Protein sequence: CASRKTPTNTEAFF. This chain joins TRBV6-5 and TRBJ1-1; the D is unclear. The V end was cut by 6 bases, the J end by 1 base, with 12 bases between. The germline V gene encodes CDR1 MNHEY and CDR2 SVGAGI. CDR3 length: 14 residues.

V is TRBV2 and J is TRBJ1-3; D is unresolved. V shed 9 bases and J shed 0 bases, with 15 bases lying between them. CDR3 length equals 15 residues. CDR1 and CDR2 from the germline V gene are SNHLY and FYNNEI. DNA for the CDR3: TGTGCCAGTAGTCGGTTGCGGAACTCTGGAAACACCATATATTTT. This translates into CASSRLRNSGNTIYF.

The chain recombines TRBV6-5 with TRBJ2-7, with D perhaps TRBD2 (5 bases). The germline V and J ends were trimmed by 2 bases and 1 base, with 9 bases remaining between them. This CDR3 comprises 14 residues. Germline assignment: CDR1 MNHEY and CDR2 SVGAGI. The CDR3 nucleotides read TGTGCCAGCAGTTACAGCGGCAGTTCCTACGAGCAGTACTTC. Residues: CASSYSGSSYEQYF.

The V gene is TRBV18, the J gene TRBJ2-7; TRBD1 aligns across 11 bases. Germline V gene sequence: CDR1 KGHSH, CDR2 LQKENI. V gave up 0 bases and J gave up 0 bases; unmatched junction bases: 4. The CDR3 is 17 residues long. CDR3 region: CASSPPRGQGVSYEQYF. The CDR3 region has the DNA TGTGCCAGCTCACCACCGAGGGGACAGGGGGTCTCCTACGAGCAGTACTTC.

This chain connects TRBV24-1 to TRBJ2-2; D is unclear. This CDR3 contains 17 residues. Trimming left V 0 bases short and J 2 bases short, with 12 bases between. Germline CDR1 and CDR2: KGHDR and SFDVKD. CDR3 bases: TGTGCCACCAGTGATTTGCATGGAACAGCTAACACCGGGGAGCTGTTTTTT. It translates to CATSDLHGTANTGELFF.

The V call is TRBV7-3, the J call TRBJ1-1; weak D call: TRBD1 (5 bases). Germline CDR1 reads SGHTA; CDR2 reads FQGTGA. With 5 bases removed from V and 0 bases from J, the gap between germline ends came to 19 bases. The CDR3 covers 17 residues. The CDR3 nucleotides are TGTGCCAGCAGCCCCTTTCGCCCTTCAGGGCTGAACACTGAAGCTTTCTTT. Translation: CASSPFRPSGLNTEAFF. The whole variable domain, filled in from reference TRBV7-3 and TRBJ1-1, reads GAGVSQTPSNKVTEKGKYVELRCDPISGHTALYWYRQSLGQGPEFLIYFQGTGAADDSGLPNDRFFAVRPEGSVSTLKIQRTERGDSAVYLCASSPFRPSGLNTEAFFGQGTRLTVV.

The V and J genes are TRBV18 and TRBJ2-3; 7 bases are a match to TRBD2. J lost 10 bases, V lost 6 bases, and 13 bases had no gene match. The CDR3 runs to 14 residues. Germline values: CDR1 KGHSH, CDR2 LQKENI. CDR3 sequence (DNA): TGTGCCAGCTCTACTTTTGGCGGGGAGGGCCCGCAGTATTTT. It translates to CASSTFGGEGPQYF.

This rearrangement joins TRBV4-2 to TRBJ1-2, with D possibly matching TRBD1 (5 bases). The germline V gene has CDR1 LGHNA and CDR2 YNFKEQ. V shed 0 bases and J shed 8 bases, with 16 bases lying between them. This CDR3 comprises 15 residues. The CDR3 region has the DNA TGTGCCAGCAGCCAAGATCAGAGGGACGGGAGGGGCTACACCTTC. The encoded protein is CASSQDQRDGRGYTF.

A single count supports this clone. This chain connects TRBV25-1 to TRBJ2-2; unclear D gene. There are 13 residues in the CDR3. Germline V gene sequence: CDR1 MGHDK, CDR2 SYGVNS. Trimming shortened V by 5 bases and J by 9 bases, and 13 bases separated the two germline ends. CDR3 sequence reads: CASSRDGLRELFF. DNA of the CDR3: TGTGCCAGCAGTCGCGACGGCCTAAGGGAGCTGTTTTTT.

This clone has only one observation. The V gene is TRBV7-9, the J gene TRBJ2-7; D is possibly TRBD1 (6 bases). The germline CDR1 and CDR2 sequences are SEHNR and FQNEAQ (reference sequence). V shed 2 bases and J shed 2 bases, with 7 bases lying between them. The length of the CDR3 is 13 residues. The CDR3 region is CASSLQGTYEQYF. CDR3 nucleotide sequence: TGTGCCAGCAGCTTACAGGGGACCTACGAGCAGTACTTC.

V and J are TRBV3-1 (or the pseudogene TRBV3-2) and TRBJ1-2; a weak D match, TRBD1 (6 bases). The CDR3 is 12 residues long. V dropped 3 bases and J dropped 9 bases, with 11 bases sitting between them. Germline CDR1 is LGHDT and CDR2 is YNNKEL (reference sequence). DNA of the CDR3: TGTGCCAGCAGCCAGTCGGACAGTAGCTACACCTTC. Protein: CASSQSDSSYTF.

The V and J genes are TRBV14 and TRBJ1-1; no firm D call. CDR3 length: 13 residues. Germline lookup yields CDR1 SGHDN and CDR2 FVKESK. V was cut by 0 bases and J by 4 bases, with 6 bases left in between. CDR3 in amino acids: CASSQDLGTEAFF. The CDR3 DNA reads as TGTGCCAGCAGCCAAGATCTGGGCACTGAAGCTTTCTTT.